This T cell receptor (beta chain) emerged from a study of blood T cells in healthy people across ages. In the case of this clonotype: The germline gene is not matched at one end of the junction; a read error may be the cause.

The second PCR ran about 6 to 11 cycles with a sample-barcoded 5' primer and J-beta primers. The template-switch adaptor was a 5' adaptor with 12 random nucleotides. It tagged each cDNA molecule. Using its own MiXCR run on the 5' RACE reads, TCRdb lists one record per CDR3 protein. The sample holds around 1,700,000 distinct CDR3 sequences, 28% seen once. The CDR3 contains 15 residues. Germline CDR1 reads SGHTA; CDR2 reads FQGNSA. Sequencing was done on a sample of blood. The receptor was derived from a woman younger than 45 in good health. This rearrangement joins TRBV7-2 to TRBJ2-7; D could derive from TRBD1 or TRBD2 (6 bases each). The CDR3 region has the DNA TGTGTCAGCAGCTTAGAGGGGGGAAGGTCCTACGAGCAGTACTTC. Its protein product is CVSSLEGGRSYEQYF.